One and the same sample provided the 14 T cell receptor beta chains below, sequenced in a study of cytomegalovirus exposure and HLA in healthy donors. PCR amplification relied on 60 Vbeta primers (plus 13 Jbeta primers). Produced via immunoSEQ multiplex PCR; TCRdb's table is partial and in-frame only. The repertoire holds approximately 180,000 clones, with about 80% as singletons. Sequencing input: PBMCs. These receptors came from a man between 18 and 35 years old in good health and CMV-seronegative.

V gene TRBV5-1 combines with J gene TRBJ2-5; 9 bases match TRBD1. J was trimmed by 3 bases and V by 4 bases; bases with no gene match: 10. The germline gives CDR1 SGHRS, CDR2 YFSETQ. There are 16 residues in the CDR3. CDR3 nucleotides: TGCGCCAGCAGCCCTTTTCGGACAGGGGATAAAGAGACCCAGTACTTC. Encoded protein: CASSPFRTGDKETQYF.

The V call is TRBV4-1, the J call TRBJ1-4, with a possible D match to TRBD1 (5 bases). The CDR3 length is 15 residues. Germline V gives CDR1 MGHRA, CDR2 YSYEKL. V shed 4 bases and J shed 7 bases, with 16 bases lying between them. DNA of the CDR3: TGCGCCAGCAGCCTAAGGGCAGGGTCGGGTGAAAAACTGTTTTTT. It translates to CASSLRAGSGEKLFF.

This sequence joins TRBV19 and TRBJ2-6; D unresolved. The ends were cut back, 3 bases at V and 8 bases at J, with 14 bases in the middle. The CDR3 is 15 amino acids. Germline assignment: CDR1 LNHDA and CDR2 SQIVND (reference sequence). CDR3 protein: CASSIWAVTTNVLTF. CDR3 nucleotide sequence: TGTGCCAGTAGTATTTGGGCCGTTACAACCAACGTCCTGACTTTC. Full variable domain (rest looked up from reference TRBV19 and TRBJ2-6): DGGITQSPKYLFRKEGQNVTLSCEQNLNHDAMYWYRQDPGQGLRLIYYSQIVNDFQKGDIAEGYSVSREKKESFPLTVTSAQKNPTAFYLCASSIWAVTTNVLTFGAGSRLTVL.

This chain uses TRBV9 with TRBJ1-1; TRBD1 might be the D (5 bases). The length of the CDR3 is 14 residues. V lost 4 bases and J 7 bases, leaving 17 bases between the germline ends. The V gene's germline CDR1 is SGDLS and CDR2 YYNGEE. In DNA, the CDR3 is TGTGCCAGCAGCCCCTCGTGGGGGGGAAGTGAAGCTTTCTTT. This encodes CASSPSWGGSEAFF.

The chain links TRBV7-9 to TRBJ2-7, with D possibly TRBD1 on 5 matching bases. Trimming stripped 1 base from V and 7 bases from J, with 11 bases between. The CDR3 spans 13 residues. Germline V gene lookup returns CDR1 SEHNR and CDR2 FQNEAQ (reference sequence). The CDR3 DNA reads TGTGCCAGCAGCTTAGTTGTGGCAGGGGAGCAGTACTTC. Residues: CASSLVVAGEQYF.

V usage is TRBV2 and J usage is TRBJ1-1; a possible D gene is TRBD1 (5 bases). Germline CDR1 reads SNHLY; CDR2 reads FYNNEI. The V end was cut by 1 base, the J end by 6 bases, with 12 bases between. The CDR3 is made up of 14 amino acids. The CDR3 sequence is CASSEGIQVPEAFF. CDR3 DNA sequence: TGTGCCAGCAGTGAAGGCATACAGGTGCCTGAAGCTTTCTTT.

This chain connects TRBV18 to TRBJ1-1, with TRBD1 matching over 9 bases. CDR1 is KGHSH, CDR2 LQKENI, per germline. Losses at the gene ends were 4 bases for V and 4 bases for J; bases not matched to a gene: 7. CDR3 length: 15 amino acids. For the CDR3, the DNA is TGTGCCAGCTCACTCTCCGGGACAGGGTCCACTGAAGCTTTCTTT. It specifies CASSLSGTGSTEAFF.

This chain connects TRBV7-3 to TRBJ2-5; 8 positions match TRBD1. Germline values: CDR1 SGHTA, CDR2 FQGTGA. V lost 5 bases and J lost 1; bases outside the gene matches: 6. The CDR3 length is 15 residues. The CDR3 here is CASSPQGTGQETQYF. Written as DNA, the CDR3 is TGTGCCAGCAGCCCGCAAGGGACAGGCCAAGAGACCCAGTACTTC.

This clone was seen a single time. The V gene is TRBV7-9, the J gene TRBJ2-1, with D perhaps matching TRBD2 (6 bases). Between the trimmed V and J ends, which lost 3 bases and 12 bases, there was a span of 12 bases. Germline V gene lookup returns CDR1 SEHNR and CDR2 FQNEAQ (reference sequence). The CDR3 spans 12 residues. This CDR3 is CASSLTGEWQFF. In DNA form, the CDR3 reads TGTGCCAGCAGCTTGACGGGGGAGTGGCAGTTCTTC.

The chain combines TRBV19 with TRBJ1-5, with unresolved D. CDR3 length: 11 amino acids. The V gene's germline CDR1 is LNHDA and CDR2 SQIVND (reference sequence). The V end was cut by 8 bases, the J end by 7 bases, with 9 bases between. The CDR3 loop is CASATGQPQHF. The CDR3 DNA sequence: TGTGCCAGTGCGACCGGGCAGCCCCAGCATTTT.

V is TRBV9 and J is TRBJ1-1; D is uncertain. Looked up from germline, CDR1 is SGDLS and CDR2 is YYNGEE. The CDR3 is made up of 16 amino acids. V was clipped by 0 bases and J by 0 bases, with 12 bases between them. CDR3 nucleotide sequence: TGTGCCAGCAGCGTAGGGGCAGGCCGGATGAACACTGAAGCTTTCTTT. This encodes CASSVGAGRMNTEAFF. The whole variable domain, remainder taken from reference TRBV9 and TRBJ1-1, is DSGVTQTPKHLITATGQRVTLRCSPRSGDLSVYWYQQSLDQGLQFLIQYYNGEERAKGNILERFSAQQFPDLHSELNLSSLELGDSALYFCASSVGAGRMNTEAFFGQGTRLTVV.

The chain couples TRBV19 to TRBJ2-5; D might be TRBD2 (5 bases). Germline-derived CDR1 and CDR2 are LNHDA and SQIVND (reference sequence). Trimming stripped 3 bases from V and 5 bases from J, with 10 bases between. There are 13 residues in the CDR3. As DNA, the CDR3 is TGTGCCAGTAGTATCAGTAGCGAGGAGACCCAGTACTTC. Its protein is CASSISSEETQYF. Looking up the rest from reference TRBV19 and TRBJ2-5 gives the full variable domain: DGGITQSPKYLFRKEGQNVTLSCEQNLNHDAMYWYRQDPGQGLRLIYYSQIVNDFQKGDIAEGYSVSREKKESFPLTVTSAQKNPTAFYLCASSISSEETQYFGPGTRLLVL.

This rearrangement joins TRBV6-6 to TRBJ2-7; D may be TRBD2 (6 bases). CDR3 length: 12 amino acids. Germline V gene sequence: CDR1 MNHNY, CDR2 SVGAGI (reference sequence). V was clipped by 10 bases and J by 5 bases, with 15 bases between them. Here the CDR3 reads CATGGPIDEQYF. The CDR3 nucleotides are TGTGCCACCGGAGGGCCTATCGACGAGCAGTACTTC.

The CDR3, as DNA: TGTGCCAGCAGCTGGGGACAGGGATACAATGAGCAGTTCTTC. It translates to CASSWGQGYNEQFF. V and J are TRBV7-6 and TRBJ2-1, with TRBD1 identical over 9 bases. The CDR3 consists of 14 residues. Germline CDR1 and CDR2: SGHVS and FNYEAQ. V gave up 4 bases and J gave up 4 bases; unmatched junction bases: 2.